The present T cell receptor beta chain was sequenced within a study of cytomegalovirus exposure and HLA in healthy donors. The PCR employed 60 Vbeta primers together with 13 Jbeta primers. Only in-frame clones appear in the TCRdb table, and some are missing; sequencing was by immunoSEQ multiplex PCR. This table holds 100,000 to 150,000 clones, 78% found once. Study results and limitations: In a later analysis, at a false discovery rate of 0.05, fewer than 20,000 TCR beta sequences matched HLA alleles.

To note about this clone: Antigen specificity is unknown. One junction end does not reproduce the germline sequence, and a read error may be involved.

The CDR3 runs 16 residues. The germline V gene has CDR1 SEHNR and CDR2 FQNEAQ (reference sequence). The clonotype originates from a woman aged 35 to 49 in good health and CMV-seronegative. The sequenced material came from PBMCs. This rearrangement joins TRBV7-9 to TRBJ2-3, with 11 bases fitting TRBD2. The CDR3 bases are TGTTCCAGCAGCCCCCCTAGCGGGAGGCGCACAGATACGCAGTATTTT. It codes for CSSSPPSGRRTDTQYF.